This T cell receptor beta chain was documented in a study of cytomegalovirus exposure and HLA in healthy donors. General observations from the study: Earlier findings revealed that most TCR beta V segments proved productive either about 90% or about 30% of the time.

To note about this clone: Antigen specificity is unknown.

The PCR made use of 60 Vbeta and 13 Jbeta primers. The protocol was immunoSEQ multiplex PCR, while the TCRdb copy is restricted to in-frame clones and leaves out a portion. The sample records about 150,000 clones, approximately 72% being singletons. This cohort consisted of healthy bone marrow donors. The CDR3 runs 15 residues. Between the trimmed V and J ends, which lost 4 bases and 6 bases, there was a span of 17 bases. The genes are TRBV5-3 and TRBJ2-1; D uncertain. TRBV5-3 is labeled an ORF, and its function is uncertain. Sequenced sample: PBMCs. This receptor was identified in a man between 18 and 35 years old in good health and CMV-seronegative. CDR3 region: CARSTLKTGPNEQFF. In nucleotides, the CDR3 is TGTGCCAGAAGCACTCTTAAGACGGGTCCCAATGAGCAGTTCTTC.